The present TCR beta chain was sequenced within a study of T cell responses to AZD1222 COVID-19 vaccine. Notes on the study in general: Sampled repertoires all dated from after the peak T cell response. Donors, mostly white British, included more females; clonal diversity was possibly underestimated. Increases in Spike-specific TCR breadth and depth were seen after two AZD1222 doses.

The CDR3 is made up of 14 amino acids. The V segment lost 7 bases and the J segment 2 bases; nucleotides outside the gene matches: 9. Per the germline V gene, CDR1 is GTSNPN and CDR2 is SVGIG (reference sequence). Remarks on this clone: Its target is not known.

The table came from immunoSEQ multiplex PCR; TCRdb's copy has only in-frame clones and leaves some out. Of about 66,000 clones detected, 79% appear once; the ten largest clones hold approximately 23%. This clonotype was obtained from an adult in good health. The sample was peripheral blood, taken on day 0 of MenACWY control vaccination. The chain has TRBV30 and TRBJ1-2, with 8 bases that match TRBD1. CDR3 nucleotides: TGTGCCTACCACCGGGACAGGCCCAACTATGGCTACACCTTC. Translation gives CAYHRDRPNYGYTF.